These 8 T cell receptor beta chains share one sample of origin, sequenced in a study of human T cells and chemical hapten exposure. TCRdb re-analysed the RACE reads in MiXCR, keeping a single row per CDR3 protein. The sample holds tens of thousands of distinct CDR3 sequences, 4.3% seen once. This sample's time point: healthy volunteer bleed at 2 weeks. The total RNA was obtained from whole blood that was not fractionated. Source material: whole blood. These receptor sequences come from a female donor in good health. Some clones in this sample may be carry-over from other donors' samples.

This clonotype was picked up many times. The chain combines TRBV7-2 with TRBJ1-1; maybe TRBD1 (6 bases). The V end was cut by 1 base, the J end by 2 bases, with 11 bases between. The CDR3 covers 15 residues. CDR1 is SGHTA and CDR2 is FQGNSA in the germline V gene. The CDR3 spells CASSLVQGSNTEAFF. CDR3 coding DNA: TGTGCCAGCAGCTTAGTACAGGGATCCAACACTGAAGCTTTCTTT.

This clonotype was observed many times. The chain joins TRBV29-1 to TRBJ1-5; 12 nucleotides agree with TRBD1. Germline trimming cut 7 bases from V and 4 bases from J; bases unmatched to any gene: 17. This CDR3 spans 18 amino acids. Looked up from germline, CDR1 is SQVTM and CDR2 is ANQGSEA. The chain's CDR3 is CSEEIPGQGALWNQPQHF. In DNA, the CDR3 is TGCAGCGAAGAAATACCGGGACAGGGGGCGCTTTGGAATCAGCCCCAGCATTTT.

This clonotype was seen ten or more times. The chain uses TRBV7-9 and TRBJ1-1; TRBD1 is a possible D gene (5 bases). The germline V gene has CDR1 SEHNR and CDR2 FQNEAQ (reference sequence). The CDR3 totals 14 residues. V lost 5 bases, J lost 1 base, and 11 bases lay in between. The CDR3 DNA sequence: TGTGCCAGCAGCGGAAGGGGTAGGAACACTGAAGCTTTCTTT. Translated: CASSGRGRNTEAFF.

The CDR3 coding sequence is TGCGCCAGCAGCTTGGGACAGTTAAATACGCAGTATTTT. It encodes CASSLGQLNTQYF. The chain recombines TRBV5-1 with TRBJ2-3; D possibly corresponds to TRBD1 (5 bases). Trimming pared 0 bases from V and 7 bases from J, leaving 9 bases between. The CDR3 is 13 amino acids. In germline, CDR1 is SGHRS, CDR2 YFSETQ.

In this sample, this clonotype turned up many times. V and J are TRBV5-1 and TRBJ2-7, with TRBD1 as a possible D gene (5 bases). In germline, CDR1 is SGHRS, CDR2 YFSETQ. The CDR3 has 13 residues. Between the trimmed V and J ends, which lost 0 bases and 1 base, there was a span of 5 bases. The CDR3 loop reads CASSLAGSYEQYF. Here the CDR3 DNA reads TGCGCCAGCAGCTTGGCAGGGTCCTACGAGCAGTACTTC.

This clonotype came up many times. The chain carries TRBV7-9 and TRBJ1-2; D gene unclear. The V gene lost 10 bases and the J gene lost 7 bases, with 13 bases spanning the gap. CDR3 size: 11 residues. The germline gives CDR1 SEHNR, CDR2 FQNEAQ (reference sequence). The CDR3 loop reads CATHSFPGYTF. Written as DNA, the CDR3 is TGTGCCACCCATTCCTTCCCTGGCTACACCTTC.

This clonotype has a count of ten or more. This chain joins TRBV2 and TRBJ2-7; 10 nucleotides agree with TRBD1. Germline trimming cut 5 bases from V and 0 bases from J; bases unmatched to any gene: 4. The CDR3 length is 15 residues. Germline CDR1 SNHLY, CDR2 FYNNEI. CDR3 loop: CASSLGQGSSYEQYF. CDR3 bases: TGTGCCAGCAGTCTGGGACAGGGGAGCTCCTACGAGCAGTACTTC.

This clonotype was counted ten times or more. The rearrangement joins TRBV11-2 to TRBJ2-3; D is unclear. V lost 0 bases, J lost 2 bases, and 6 bases lay in between. Germline V gene lookup returns CDR1 SGHAT and CDR2 FQNNGV. This CDR3 contains 14 residues. The CDR3 bases are TGTGCCAGCAGCTTAGATAACCCCACAGATACGCAGTATTTT. Protein: CASSLDNPTDTQYF.